This TCR beta chain was found in a study of post-analysis software for immune sequencing data. Study-wide results and caveats: Comparison with controls showed significantly lower normalized Chao1 diversity in multiple sclerosis patients.

As concerns this clonotype: Its target is unknown.

Unique molecular identifiers were present in the TCR beta cDNA libraries. The source material, about 0.9 to 10 million T cells, gave rise to 500,000 or so cDNA molecules. TCRdb reprocessed the PCR reads with MiXCR, giving one entry per CDR3 protein. The repertoire includes more than 450,000 distinct CDR3 sequences, roughly 34% of them detected once, and 5% to 6% sits in the top ten. Sequenced material: blood. The TCR originated in a girl younger than 18 with multiple sclerosis.

The CDR3 DNA sequence: TGTGCCAGCAGCTTATCGCTAGCGGGGCCTCACGAGCAGTACTTC. Protein product: CASSLSLAGPHEQYF. The chain couples TRBV7-3 to TRBJ2-7; 9 positions match TRBD2. This CDR3 has 15 amino acids. Germline CDR1 and CDR2: SGHTA and FQGTGA. With 2 bases clipped from V and 5 bases from J, the junction kept 7 bases outside the gene matches.